These 29 T cell receptor beta chains came from one sample sequenced in a study of PD-1 blockade in mismatch repair-deficient tumors. The assay was immunoSEQ multiplex PCR, and TCRdb's table has in-frame clones only and misses some. The sample consists of some 130,000 clones, 88% of them appearing once. Sequences were derived from peripheral blood, sampled 72 weeks after starting pembrolizumab. All receptors come from an adult with mismatch repair-deficient cancer.

The chain recombines TRBV5-1 with TRBJ2-3; perhaps TRBD1 as D (6 bases). Looked up from germline, CDR1 is SGHRS and CDR2 is YFSETQ. The CDR3 spans 13 residues. V lost 5 bases, J lost 1 base, and 8 bases lay in between. The CDR3 protein is CASSKGGTDTQYF. The CDR3 nucleotides are TGCGCCAGCAGTAAGGGGGGCACAGATACGCAGTATTTT.

The chain employs TRBV5-1 and TRBJ2-7, with D uncertain. V lost 3 bases to trimming and J lost 2 bases, with 9 bases between them. This CDR3 comprises 13 residues. Germline values: CDR1 SGHRS, CDR2 YFSETQ. The CDR3 sequence: CASSWATTYEQYF. The DNA of the CDR3 is TGCGCCAGCAGCTGGGCGACAACCTACGAGCAGTACTTC.

This clone was seen only once. This rearrangement joins TRBV15 to TRBJ2-3; 9 bases match TRBD2. Germline CDR1 and CDR2: LNHNV and YYDKDF (reference sequence). The length of the CDR3 is 19 residues. The V and J ends lost 10 bases and 1 base, in that order; junction bases with no gene match: 21. CDR3 coding DNA: TGTGCCAACGCACCGAAAGGGCGGGAGGGCCCGGGCGGCACAGATACGCAGTATTTT. This codes for CANAPKGREGPGGTDTQYF.

The chain joins TRBV28 to TRBJ1-2; perhaps TRBD1 as D (5 bases). The CDR3 runs to 17 residues. The V and J ends lost 4 bases and 0 bases respectively, with 18 bases between them. Per germline, CDR1 MDHEN and CDR2 SYDVKM. The DNA for the CDR3 is TGTGCCAGCAGTTGGGGGGAGGGGACCCTTCCTAACTATGGCTACACCTTC. Protein: CASSWGEGTLPNYGYTF.

The gene calls are TRBV4-3 and TRBJ2-1; the D gene is possibly TRBD1 (6 bases). This CDR3 has 15 amino acids. CDR1 and CDR2 from the germline V gene are LGHNA and YSLEER. Trimming removed 3 bases at V and 9 bases at J, with 18 bases between. CDR3 DNA: TGCGCCAGCAGCCACGACAGGACTCGGCTAGTTGAGCAGTTCTTC. As protein: CASSHDRTRLVEQFF.

This clone was found once. The chain couples TRBV27 to TRBJ2-1, with 9 positions matching TRBD1. Germline loops: CDR1 MNHEY, CDR2 SMNVEV (reference sequence). This CDR3 is 15 amino acids long. V was clipped by 11 bases and J by 3 bases; unmatched bases: 11. The CDR3 reads CASTSGTGYYNEQFF. CDR3 nucleotides: TGTGCCTCTACATCCGGGACAGGGTACTACAATGAGCAGTTCTTC.

The chain has TRBV27 and TRBJ2-3; D perhaps matches TRBD1 (6 bases). Germline CDR1 and CDR2: MNHEY and SMNVEV (reference sequence). This CDR3 has 15 residues. V lost 3 bases, J lost 3 bases, and 13 bases lay in between. CDR3 residues: CASSFGPRGTDTQYF. The CDR3 nucleotides are TGTGCCAGCAGTTTTGGGCCGAGGGGGACAGATACGCAGTATTTT.

This clone occurred once. The rearrangement links TRBV4-1 to TRBJ2-3, with a tentative D call TRBD1 (5 bases). The CDR3 loop spans 16 amino acids. V lost 0 bases and J 2 bases, leaving 12 bases between the germline ends. From germline, CDR1 is MGHRA and CDR2 YSYEKL. CDR3 in amino acids: CASSQEQVTNTDTQYF. The CDR3 DNA reads as TGCGCCAGCAGCCAAGAACAGGTGACAAACACAGATACGCAGTATTTT.

The chain is built from TRBV7-9 and TRBJ1-2, with 9 nucleotides matching TRBD1. The CDR3 length is 14 residues. Losses at the gene ends were 5 bases for V and 6 bases for J; bases not matched to a gene: 7. Germline loops: CDR1 SEHNR, CDR2 FQNEAQ (reference sequence). CDR3 region: CASSTRGTGHGYTF. CDR3 bases: TGTGCCAGCAGCACCCGCGGGACAGGGCATGGCTACACCTTC.

In its sample, this clone was seen once. The chain links TRBV7-2 to TRBJ2-1; D might be TRBD2 (6 bases). In germline, CDR1 is SGHTA, CDR2 FQGNSA. The V end lost 8 bases, the J end lost 6 bases, and 23 bases lay between the germline ends. The length of the CDR3 is 16 residues. The CDR3 sequence is CASRLTRDSEGNEQFF. CDR3 in DNA: TGTGCCAGCCGACTGACGAGGGACTCCGAGGGCAATGAGCAGTTCTTC.

This clone was observed once. The genes are TRBV28 and TRBJ1-4; 8 bases align to TRBD1. The V and J ends lost 6 bases and 4 bases, in that order; junction bases with no gene match: 4. This CDR3 comprises 14 residues. Germline CDR1 reads MDHEN; CDR2 reads SYDVKM. The CDR3 loop reads CASSRDRLNEKLFF. In nucleotides, the CDR3 is TGTGCCAGCAGCCGGGACAGGCTTAATGAAAAACTGTTTTTT.

V and J are TRBV28 and TRBJ2-5; 9 bases are a match to TRBD2. The ends lost 1 base at V and 2 bases at J; junction bases unmatched: 8. The germline V gene has CDR1 MDHEN and CDR2 SYDVKM. CDR3 length: 17 residues. In nucleotides, the CDR3 is TGTGCCAGCAGTTTATACCTCGGGCTAGCGGGGCAAGAGACCCAGTACTTC. It specifies CASSLYLGLAGQETQYF.

This rearrangement joins TRBV10-3 to TRBJ2-7, with 10 bases lining up with TRBD2. Germline CDR1 and CDR2: ENHRY and SYGVKD. The CDR3 totals 20 residues. V shed 4 bases, J shed 0 bases, and the junction held 18 bases outside the gene matches. In nucleotides, the CDR3 is TGTGCCATCAGTGGGGACAGCTTAGCGGGAGGTGGATATACCTCCTACGAGCAGTACTTC. As protein: CAISGDSLAGGGYTSYEQYF.

V gene TRBV6-5 combines with J gene TRBJ2-7, with 8 bases that match TRBD1. Unmatched junction bases numbered 11, after V lost 0 bases and J lost 13 bases. Germline CDR1 reads MNHEY; CDR2 reads SVGAGI. The CDR3 covers 14 residues. The chain's CDR3 is CASSYSRAGGAVYF. The CDR3, as DNA: TGTGCCAGCAGTTACTCTAGGGCAGGGGGCGCGGTTTACTTC.

This chain connects TRBV6-6 to TRBJ1-2; D not resolved. The V and J ends lost 5 bases and 13 bases respectively, with 17 bases between them. The germline CDR1 and CDR2 sequences are MNHNY and SVGAGI (reference sequence). CDR3 length: 12 amino acids. CDR3 sequence (DNA): TGTGCCAGCAGTCCGATTGCCCAGGAGAGCACCTTC. Translated: CASSPIAQESTF.

V usage is TRBV5-1 and J usage is TRBJ2-2, with TRBD2 identical over 13 bases. Germline CDR1 and CDR2: SGHRS and YFSETQ. The V gene end was trimmed by 0 bases and the J gene end by 2 bases; junction bases not matched to a gene: 1. This CDR3 has 17 amino acids. CDR3 loop: CASSLGTSGGNTGELFF. In DNA, the CDR3 is TGCGCCAGCAGCTTGGGGACTAGCGGGGGAAACACCGGGGAGCTGTTTTTT.

The genes are TRBV19 and TRBJ2-3; TRBD2 might be the D (6 bases). The CDR3 is 17 residues long. The ends were cut back, 5 bases at V and 0 bases at J, with 18 bases in the middle. Germline loops: CDR1 LNHDA, CDR2 SQIVND (reference sequence). The CDR3 bases are TGTGCCAGTAGTCTCTCTAGCGAGGGGATTAGCACAGATACGCAGTATTTT. Translated, it gives CASSLSSEGISTDTQYF.

This chain uses TRBV19 with TRBJ2-7; 9 nucleotides align to TRBD2. Germline CDR1 reads LNHDA; CDR2 reads SQIVND (reference sequence). Losses at the gene ends were 6 bases for V and 9 bases for J; bases not matched to a gene: 12. The CDR3 covers 14 residues. The CDR3 loop reads CASRPGLAHSVQYF. In DNA, the CDR3 is TGTGCCAGTAGGCCGGGACTAGCTCATTCCGTGCAGTACTTC.

This clone was seen more than once but under ten times. The gene calls are TRBV13 and TRBJ2-7; 7 nucleotides match TRBD2. The germline V gene encodes CDR1 PRHDT and CDR2 FYEKMQ (reference sequence). V was pared by 5 bases and J by 4 bases, with 14 bases of the junction left unmatched. This CDR3 comprises 16 residues. The CDR3 here is CASSPSGGSGSYEQYF. The CDR3, as DNA: TGTGCCAGCAGCCCCTCTGGCGGGAGTGGATCATACGAGCAGTACTTC.

The V gene is TRBV4-2, the J gene TRBJ2-7; TRBD1 aligns across 9 bases. In germline, CDR1 is LGHNA, CDR2 YNFKEQ. The CDR3 sequence is 15 residues long. With V trimmed by 0 bases and J by 3 bases, 3 bases remained unmatched. CDR3 nucleotide sequence: TGTGCCAGCAGCCAAGATCCGGGACAGGGCTACGAGCAGTACTTC. It specifies CASSQDPGQGYEQYF.

The chain is built from TRBV9 and TRBJ2-1; D remains ambiguous. Germline V gives CDR1 SGDLS, CDR2 YYNGEE. Between the trimmed V and J ends, which lost 0 bases and 8 bases, there was a span of 12 bases. CDR3 size: 14 residues. The CDR3 loop reads CASSVGQDSYEQFF. Written as DNA, the CDR3 is TGTGCCAGCAGCGTAGGGCAGGATAGCTATGAGCAGTTCTTC.

The chain recombines TRBV7-2 with TRBJ2-3; D is perhaps TRBD2 (5 bases). Germline CDR1 is SGHTA and CDR2 is FQGNSA. The V end was cut by 2 bases, the J end by 0 bases, with 9 bases between. The CDR3 is 15 residues long. The CDR3 DNA reads as TGTGCCAGCAGCTTACAAGCGGCTAGCACAGATACGCAGTATTTT. Translating it yields CASSLQAASTDTQYF.

In its sample, this clone was seen once. This chain links TRBV27 with TRBJ1-5; 8 bases are shared with TRBD1. The CDR3 consists of 19 residues. V lost 5 bases, J lost 2 bases, and 17 bases stayed unmatched. Germline values: CDR1 MNHEY, CDR2 SMNVEV (reference sequence). This CDR3 reads CASSPIWGQVSSGNQPQHF. CDR3 coding DNA: TGTGCCAGCAGTCCTATATGGGGACAGGTTTCGTCGGGCAATCAGCCCCAGCATTTT.

The rearrangement uses TRBV7-8 and TRBJ2-5; D gene unclear. This CDR3 spans 11 amino acids. CDR1 and CDR2 from the germline V gene are SGHVS and FQNEAQ. Trimming stripped 6 bases from V and 2 bases from J, with 4 bases between. In DNA form, the CDR3 reads TGTGCCAGCAGTTTTCAAGAGACCCAGTACTTC. Translating it yields CASSFQETQYF.

V usage is TRBV4-1 and J usage is TRBJ2-2; D is unresolved. The CDR3 totals 15 residues. With 0 bases removed from V and 4 bases from J, the gap between germline ends came to 9 bases. The V gene's germline CDR1 is MGHRA and CDR2 YSYEKL. The DNA for the CDR3 is TGCGCCAGCAGCCAAGAAGTCAGTGGCACCGGGGAGCTGTTTTTT. It yields the protein CASSQEVSGTGELFF.

The gene calls are TRBV10-3 and TRBJ2-7; TRBD2 agrees at 10 bases. In germline, CDR1 is ENHRY, CDR2 SYGVKD. Germline trimming cut 3 bases from V and 4 bases from J; bases unmatched to any gene: 6. The CDR3 length is 15 residues. The CDR3 coding sequence is TGTGCCATCAGTGAAGCGGGAGGGCCGGAATACGAGCAGTACTTC. Translating gives CAISEAGGPEYEQYF.

The chain recombines TRBV4-1 with TRBJ1-1, with TRBD1 matching 8 bases. The CDR3 has 19 residues. The germline gives CDR1 MGHRA, CDR2 YSYEKL. With 1 base clipped from V and 1 base from J, the junction kept 14 bases outside the gene matches. In DNA, the CDR3 is TGCGCCAGCAGCCAAGTGGTGGCGCCAGGACAGGGAACGAACACTGAAGCTTTCTTT. It specifies CASSQVVAPGQGTNTEAFF.

V and J are TRBV7-9 and TRBJ2-1; TRBD2 matches 7 bases. V lost 1 base to trimming and J lost 6 bases; unmatched junction nucleotides: 6. Germline CDR1 and CDR2: SEHNR and FQNEAQ (reference sequence). This CDR3 has 15 residues. CDR3 sequence: CASSLVRLAPNEQFF. The CDR3 DNA is TGTGCCAGCAGCTTAGTCCGACTAGCCCCCAATGAGCAGTTCTTC.

The V call is TRBV5-4, the J call TRBJ2-7, with TRBD2 as a possible D gene (6 bases). CDR1 SGHNT and CDR2 YYREEE come from the germline V gene (reference sequence). This CDR3 contains 16 residues. Trimming removed 0 bases from V and 6 bases from J, with 19 bases in between. The CDR3 region is CASSLDSGLARTEQYF. In nucleotides, the CDR3 is TGTGCCAGCAGCTTGGACTCGGGTCTAGCGAGGACCGAGCAGTACTTC.